This T cell receptor beta chain derives from a study of monozygotic twins with inflammatory bowel disease. This CDR3 is built from 14 residues. Germline V gene lookup returns CDR1 DFQATT and CDR2 SNEGSKA (reference sequence). TCRdb reprocessed the 5' RACE reads and keeps a single row for each CDR3 protein, giving no DNA. The repertoire table contains approximately 210,000 distinct CDR3 sequences. The V gene is TRBV20-1, the J gene TRBJ2-1. Sequenced: blood. The sequence derives from a human donor with ulcerative colitis or Crohn's disease, or a healthy co-twin of an affected twin (not recorded which). This CDR3 reads CSASHGWSYNEQFF.